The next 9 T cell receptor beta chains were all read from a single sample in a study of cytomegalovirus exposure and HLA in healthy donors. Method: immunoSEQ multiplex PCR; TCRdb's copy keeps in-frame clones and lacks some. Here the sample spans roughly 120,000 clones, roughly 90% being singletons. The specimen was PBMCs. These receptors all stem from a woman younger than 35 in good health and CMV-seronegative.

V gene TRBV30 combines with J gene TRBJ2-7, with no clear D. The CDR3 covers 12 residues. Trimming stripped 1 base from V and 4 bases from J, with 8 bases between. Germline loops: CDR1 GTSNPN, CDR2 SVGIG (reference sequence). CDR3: CAWSASFYEQYF. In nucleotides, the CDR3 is TGTGCCTGGAGTGCGAGTTTTTACGAGCAGTACTTC.

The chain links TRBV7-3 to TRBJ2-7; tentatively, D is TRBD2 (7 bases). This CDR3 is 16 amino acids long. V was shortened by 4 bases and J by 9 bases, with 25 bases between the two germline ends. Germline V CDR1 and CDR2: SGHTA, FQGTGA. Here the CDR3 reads CASSSPGRAGAPPQYF. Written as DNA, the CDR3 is TGTGCCAGCAGCTCCCCTGGGAGGGCGGGGGCCCCCCCGCAGTACTTC.

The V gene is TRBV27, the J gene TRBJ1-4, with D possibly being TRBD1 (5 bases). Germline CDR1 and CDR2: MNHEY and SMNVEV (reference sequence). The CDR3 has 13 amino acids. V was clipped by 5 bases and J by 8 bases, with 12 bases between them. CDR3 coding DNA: TGTGCCAGCAGTGGCGGGGGATTCGAAAAACTGTTTTTT. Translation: CASSGGGFEKLFF. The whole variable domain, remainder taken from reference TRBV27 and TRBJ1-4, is EAQVTQNPRYLITVTGKKLTVTCSQNMNHEYMSWYRQDPGLGLRQIYYSMNVEVTDKGDVPEGYKVSRKEKRNFPLILESPSPNQTSLYFCASSGGGFEKLFFGSGTQLSVL.

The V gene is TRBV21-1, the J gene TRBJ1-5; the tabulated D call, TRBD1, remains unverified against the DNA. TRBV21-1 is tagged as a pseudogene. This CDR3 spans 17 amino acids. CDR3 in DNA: TGTGCCAGCAGCAAAAGGCCCCCAGGACAGGGCAGCCAGCCCCAGCATTTT. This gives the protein CASSKRPPGQGSQPQHF.

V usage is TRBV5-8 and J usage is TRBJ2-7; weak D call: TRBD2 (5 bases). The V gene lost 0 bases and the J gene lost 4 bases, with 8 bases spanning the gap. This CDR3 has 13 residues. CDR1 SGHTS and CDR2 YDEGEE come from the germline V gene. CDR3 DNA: TGTGCCAGCAGCTTGGCCGAGGGTTACGAGCAGTACTTC. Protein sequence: CASSLAEGYEQYF.

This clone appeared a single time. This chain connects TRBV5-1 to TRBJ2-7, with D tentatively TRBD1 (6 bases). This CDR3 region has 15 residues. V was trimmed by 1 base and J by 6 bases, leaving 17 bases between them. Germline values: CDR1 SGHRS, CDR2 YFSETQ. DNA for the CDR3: TGCGCCAGCAGCTTGCGACAGGCCTCTAACGGCGAGCAGTACTTC. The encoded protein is CASSLRQASNGEQYF.

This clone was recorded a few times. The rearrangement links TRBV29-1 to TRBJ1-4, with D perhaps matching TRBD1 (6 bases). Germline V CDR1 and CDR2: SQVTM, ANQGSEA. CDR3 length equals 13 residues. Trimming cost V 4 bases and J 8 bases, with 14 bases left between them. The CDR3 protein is CSVVVTGREKLFF. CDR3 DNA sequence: TGCAGCGTTGTTGTGACAGGACGCGAAAAACTGTTTTTT.

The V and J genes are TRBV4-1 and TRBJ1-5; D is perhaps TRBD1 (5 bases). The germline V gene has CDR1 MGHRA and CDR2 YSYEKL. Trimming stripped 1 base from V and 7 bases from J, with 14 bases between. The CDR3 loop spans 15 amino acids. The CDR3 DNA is TGCGCCAGCAGCCAAGTAGGGACGCGGGGACAGCCCCAGCATTTT. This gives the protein CASSQVGTRGQPQHF.

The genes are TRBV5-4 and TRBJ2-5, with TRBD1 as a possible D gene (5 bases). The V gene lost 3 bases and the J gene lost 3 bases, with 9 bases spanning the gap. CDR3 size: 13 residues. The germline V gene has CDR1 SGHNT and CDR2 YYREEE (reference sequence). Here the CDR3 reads CASSSRQKETQYF. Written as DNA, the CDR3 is TGTGCCAGCAGCTCGCGACAGAAAGAGACCCAGTACTTC.